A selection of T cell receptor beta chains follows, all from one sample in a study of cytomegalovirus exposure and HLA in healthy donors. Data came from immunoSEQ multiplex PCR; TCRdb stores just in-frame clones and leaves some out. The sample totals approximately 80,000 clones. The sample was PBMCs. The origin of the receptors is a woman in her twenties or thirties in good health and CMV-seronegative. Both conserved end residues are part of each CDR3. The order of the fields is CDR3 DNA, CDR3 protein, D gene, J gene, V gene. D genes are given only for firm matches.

CDR3nt: TGTGCCAGCAGTGAACGTAGGTCAGGGGGCAATCAGCCCCAGCATTTT; CDR3aa: CASSERRSGGNQPQHF; d_gene: .; j_gene: TRBJ1-5; v_gene: TRBV6-1
CDR3nt: TGCGCCAGCAGCTTGGGGACTAGCGGGATCAACGAGCAGTACTTC; CDR3aa: CASSLGTSGINEQYF; d_gene: TRBD2; j_gene: TRBJ2-7; v_gene: TRBV5-1
CDR3nt: TGTGCCAGCAGTGACTCAGGGGGCTCAGTAGATACGCAGTATTTT; CDR3aa: CASSDSGGSVDTQYF; d_gene: TRBD1; j_gene: TRBJ2-3; v_gene: TRBV6-4
CDR3nt: TGCGCCAGCAGCCGACTAATCCCTAGCACAGATACGCAGTATTTT; CDR3aa: CASSRLIPSTDTQYF; d_gene: .; j_gene: TRBJ2-3; v_gene: TRBV4-1
CDR3nt: TGTGCCAGCAGCCCTACTAGCGCCCCTCGAGAGACCCAGTACTTC; CDR3aa: CASSPTSAPRETQYF; d_gene: TRBD2; j_gene: TRBJ2-5; v_gene: TRBV7-6
CDR3nt: TGTGCCAGCAGTTCAACAGGATATGGCTACACCTTC; CDR3aa: CASSSTGYGYTF; d_gene: .; j_gene: TRBJ1-2; v_gene: TRBV27
CDR3nt: TGTGCCAGCAGGACCGACAGGGGACGGACTGAAGCTTTCTTT; CDR3aa: CASRTDRGRTEAFF; d_gene: TRBD1; j_gene: TRBJ1-1; v_gene: TRBV7-9
CDR3nt: TGTGCCTGGAGTGGTGCAGGGGGCATGAGCAATCAGCCCCAGCATTTT; CDR3aa: CAWSGAGGMSNQPQHF; d_gene: TRBD1; j_gene: TRBJ1-5; v_gene: TRBV30
CDR3nt: TGTGCCAGCAGCTTATGGCTAGCGGGTGGGACCGGGGAGCTGTTTTTT; CDR3aa: CASSLWLAGGTGELFF; d_gene: TRBD2; j_gene: TRBJ2-2; v_gene: TRBV7-9
CDR3nt: TGCGCCAGCAGCTTGAATCCGGGGGCAGGGGGCACCGAGCAGTACTTC; CDR3aa: CASSLNPGAGGTEQYF; d_gene: TRBD1; j_gene: TRBJ2-7; v_gene: TRBV5-1
CDR3nt: TGTGCCAGCAGTTTATGGGACAGAAACAATGAGCAGTTCTTC; CDR3aa: CASSLWDRNNEQFF; d_gene: .; j_gene: TRBJ2-1; v_gene: TRBV28
CDR3nt: TGTGCCAGCAGTGAGGGAAAGAGGAACACTGAAGCTTTCTTT; CDR3aa: CASSEGKRNTEAFF; d_gene: .; j_gene: TRBJ1-1; v_gene: TRBV6-5
CDR3nt: TGTGCCAGCAGCCAGGCGGCAGGGATGAACACTGAAGCTTTCTTT; CDR3aa: CASSQAAGMNTEAFF; d_gene: .; j_gene: TRBJ1-1; v_gene: TRBV11-2
CDR3nt: TGTGCCAGTAGTATGAGCGGAGACAGGGGCAACGAGCAGTACTTC; CDR3aa: CASSMSGDRGNEQYF; d_gene: TRBD1; j_gene: TRBJ2-7; v_gene: TRBV19
CDR3nt: TGTGCCAGCAGCCAGGGACTAGCGGGACTCGGCGAGCAGTACTTC; CDR3aa: CASSQGLAGLGEQYF; d_gene: TRBD2; j_gene: TRBJ2-7; v_gene: TRBV4-2
CDR3nt: TGTGCCAGCAGTGAAGCGGCCCTTGCCGGGGCCAACGTCCTGACTTTC; CDR3aa: CASSEAALAGANVLTF; d_gene: .; j_gene: TRBJ2-6; v_gene: TRBV6-1
CDR3nt: TGCGCCAGCAGCCATCCGGGACAAGACTACGAGCAGTACTTC; CDR3aa: CASSHPGQDYEQYF; d_gene: .; j_gene: TRBJ2-7; v_gene: TRBV4-1
CDR3nt: TGCGCCAGCGTTCAGGGGGCGCTTCAGGAAGGCTACACCTTC; CDR3aa: CASVQGALQEGYTF; d_gene: TRBD1; j_gene: TRBJ1-2; v_gene: TRBV23-1
CDR3nt: TGTGCCAGCAGCTTGGTACTAGATGCGGTCTACGAGCAGTACTTC; CDR3aa: CASSLVLDAVYEQYF; d_gene: .; j_gene: TRBJ2-7; v_gene: TRBV11-2
CDR3nt: TGTGCCTGTCAGGGGGCGTTAAGCTATGGCTACACCTTC; CDR3aa: CACQGALSYGYTF; d_gene: TRBD1; j_gene: TRBJ1-2; v_gene: TRBV30
CDR3nt: TGTGCCAGCAGATGGACAGCGGAAAAGACCCAGTACTTC; CDR3aa: CASRWTAEKTQYF; d_gene: .; j_gene: TRBJ2-5; v_gene: TRBV6-6
CDR3nt: TGTGCCAGCAGCTTCAGCAGGCAGGGAGGGGAGCAGTACTTC; CDR3aa: CASSFSRQGGEQYF; d_gene: TRBD2; j_gene: TRBJ2-7; v_gene: TRBV7-2
CDR3nt: TGTGCCAGCAGCGTAGGCGTAGCGGGAGGGAAGGCTTCGGGGACAGATACGCAGTATTTT; CDR3aa: CASSVGVAGGKASGTDTQYF; d_gene: TRBD2; j_gene: TRBJ2-3; v_gene: TRBV9
CDR3nt: TGTGCCAGCAGCTTAGGCCACGGTGACGAGCAGTACTTC; CDR3aa: CASSLGHGDEQYF; d_gene: .; j_gene: TRBJ2-7; v_gene: TRBV13
CDR3nt: TGTGCCAGCAGTGATCTGGGACAGAAGAGAACCCAGTACTTC; CDR3aa: CASSDLGQKRTQYF; d_gene: TRBD1; j_gene: TRBJ2-5; v_gene: TRBV2
CDR3nt: TGTGCCAGCAGCCAAGAAGGCACTAAAGCTTTCTTT; CDR3aa: CASSQEGTKAFF; d_gene: .; j_gene: TRBJ1-1; v_gene: TRBV4-2
CDR3nt: TGTGCCAGCAGTTACAACTCCCAGGGGAACACCGGGGAGCTGTTTTTT; CDR3aa: CASSYNSQGNTGELFF; d_gene: .; j_gene: TRBJ2-2; v_gene: TRBV6-6